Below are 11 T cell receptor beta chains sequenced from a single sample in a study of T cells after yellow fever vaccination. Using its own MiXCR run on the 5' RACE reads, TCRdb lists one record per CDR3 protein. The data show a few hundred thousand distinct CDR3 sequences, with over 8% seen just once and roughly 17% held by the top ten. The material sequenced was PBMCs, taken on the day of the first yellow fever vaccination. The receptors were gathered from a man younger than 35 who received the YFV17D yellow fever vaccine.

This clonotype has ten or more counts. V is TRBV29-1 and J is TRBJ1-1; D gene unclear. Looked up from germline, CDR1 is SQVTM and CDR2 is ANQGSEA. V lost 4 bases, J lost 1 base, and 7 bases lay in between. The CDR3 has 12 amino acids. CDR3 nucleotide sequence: TGCAGCGTTGTTCCGGGGAACACTGAAGCTTTCTTT. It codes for CSVVPGNTEAFF.

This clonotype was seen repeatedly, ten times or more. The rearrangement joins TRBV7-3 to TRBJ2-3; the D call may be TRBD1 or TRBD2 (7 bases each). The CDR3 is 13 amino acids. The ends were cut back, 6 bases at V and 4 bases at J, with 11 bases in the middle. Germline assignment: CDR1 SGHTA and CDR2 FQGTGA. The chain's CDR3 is CASRSGGADTQYF. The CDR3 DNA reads TGTGCCAGCAGGTCAGGGGGGGCAGATACGCAGTATTTT.

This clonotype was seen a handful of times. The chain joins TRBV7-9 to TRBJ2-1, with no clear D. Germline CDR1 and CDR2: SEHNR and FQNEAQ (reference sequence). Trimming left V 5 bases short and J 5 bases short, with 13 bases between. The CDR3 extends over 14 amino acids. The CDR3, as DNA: TGTGCCAGCAGCCCCCAGGCGGCCAACAATGAGCAGTTCTTC. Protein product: CASSPQAANNEQFF.

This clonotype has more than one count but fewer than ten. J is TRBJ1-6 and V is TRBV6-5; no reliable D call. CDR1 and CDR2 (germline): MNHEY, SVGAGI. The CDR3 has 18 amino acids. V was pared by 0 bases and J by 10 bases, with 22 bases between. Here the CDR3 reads CASSYSMLKGRSASPLHF. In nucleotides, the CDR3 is TGTGCCAGCAGTTACTCGATGTTGAAAGGCAGGAGTGCATCACCCCTCCACTTT.

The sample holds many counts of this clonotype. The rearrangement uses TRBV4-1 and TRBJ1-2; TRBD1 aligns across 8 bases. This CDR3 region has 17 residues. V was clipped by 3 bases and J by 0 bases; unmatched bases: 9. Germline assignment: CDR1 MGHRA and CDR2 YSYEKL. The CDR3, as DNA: TGCGCCAGCAGCCACGACAGGGGCCTCATTTCTAACTATGGCTACACCTTC. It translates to CASSHDRGLISNYGYTF.

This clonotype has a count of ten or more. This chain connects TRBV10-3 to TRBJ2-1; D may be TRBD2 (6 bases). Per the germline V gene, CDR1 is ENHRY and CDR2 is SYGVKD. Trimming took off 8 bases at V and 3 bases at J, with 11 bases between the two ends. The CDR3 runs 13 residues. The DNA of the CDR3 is TGTGCCATCCGGGACGGGGGCTACAATGAGCAGTTCTTC. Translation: CAIRDGGYNEQFF.

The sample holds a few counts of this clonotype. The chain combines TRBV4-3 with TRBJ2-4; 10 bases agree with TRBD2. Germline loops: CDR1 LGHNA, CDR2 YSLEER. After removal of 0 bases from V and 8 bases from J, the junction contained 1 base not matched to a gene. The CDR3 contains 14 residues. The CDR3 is CASSQELAGDIQYF. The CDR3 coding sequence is TGCGCCAGCAGCCAAGAGCTAGCGGGGGACATTCAGTACTTC.

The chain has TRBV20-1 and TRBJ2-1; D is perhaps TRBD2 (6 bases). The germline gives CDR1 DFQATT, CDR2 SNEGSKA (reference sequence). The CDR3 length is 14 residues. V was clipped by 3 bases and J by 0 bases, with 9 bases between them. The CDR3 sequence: CSARTRTSYNEQFF. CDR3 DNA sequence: TGCAGTGCTAGGACTAGAACCTCCTACAATGAGCAGTTCTTC.

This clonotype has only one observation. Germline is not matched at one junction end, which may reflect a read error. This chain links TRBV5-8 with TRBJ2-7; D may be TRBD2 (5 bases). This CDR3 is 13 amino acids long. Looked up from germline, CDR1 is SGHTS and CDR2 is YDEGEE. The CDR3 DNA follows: TGTGCCATCAGCTTTGGGAGCGCGGGCGAGCAGTACTTC. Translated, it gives CAISFGSAGEQYF.

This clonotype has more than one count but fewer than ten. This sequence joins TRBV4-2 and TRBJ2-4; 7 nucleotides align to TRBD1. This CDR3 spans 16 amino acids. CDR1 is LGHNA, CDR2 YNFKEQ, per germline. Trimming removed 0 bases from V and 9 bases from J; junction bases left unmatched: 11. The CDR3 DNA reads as TGTGCCAGCAGCCAAGAAATGGCGGACAGGACGTCCATTCAGTACTTC. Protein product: CASSQEMADRTSIQYF.

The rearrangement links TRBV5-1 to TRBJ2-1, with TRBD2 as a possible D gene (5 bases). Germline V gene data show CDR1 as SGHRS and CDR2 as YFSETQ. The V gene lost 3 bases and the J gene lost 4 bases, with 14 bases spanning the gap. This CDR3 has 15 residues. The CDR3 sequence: CASSSEVSLYNEQFF. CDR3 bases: TGCGCCAGCAGCTCGGAGGTGTCGCTGTACAATGAGCAGTTCTTC.